This TCR beta chain was found in a study of neurological immune-mediated disorders. Using its own MiXCR run on the 5' RACE reads, TCRdb lists one record per CDR3 protein. There are tens of thousands of distinct CDR3 sequences in the sample; more than 5% occur only once, and over 7% lies in the top ten. This clonotype occurred many times. Regarding time point: longitudinal time-point 2. The germline CDR1 and CDR2 sequences are DFQATT and SNEGSKA (reference sequence). The CDR3 contains 15 residues. V was trimmed by 6 bases and J by 3 bases, leaving 18 bases between them. The specimen was PBMCs. The chain links TRBV20-1 to TRBJ2-1, with D possibly TRBD2 on 6 matching bases. The receptor's source is a woman aged 55-70 years with multiple sclerosis. This chain's CDR3 is CSAPSGLGIYNEQFF. In nucleotides, the CDR3 is TGCAGTGCCCCTTCGGGACTGGGGATCTACAATGAGCAGTTCTTC.